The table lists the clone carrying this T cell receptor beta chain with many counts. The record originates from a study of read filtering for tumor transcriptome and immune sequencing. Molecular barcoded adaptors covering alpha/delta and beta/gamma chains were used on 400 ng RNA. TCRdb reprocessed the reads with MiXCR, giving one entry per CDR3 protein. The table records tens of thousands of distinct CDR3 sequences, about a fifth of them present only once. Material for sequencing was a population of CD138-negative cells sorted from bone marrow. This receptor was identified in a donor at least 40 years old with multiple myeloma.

CDR3 residues: CASSLRTETQYF. CDR3 nucleotides: TGTGCCAGCAGTTTACGTACAGAGACCCAGTACTTC. The chain uses TRBV12-3 or TRBV12-4 and TRBJ2-5; D is ambiguous. Trimming took off 2 bases at V and 4 bases at J, with 5 bases between the two ends. The CDR3 runs 12 residues.